This entry describes one TCR beta chain. The antigen remains undetermined. These data originate in a study of cytomegalovirus exposure and HLA in healthy donors. Germline-derived CDR1 and CDR2 are SEHNR and FQNEAQ (reference sequence). The V end was cut by 4 bases, the J end by 3 bases, with 13 bases between. The CDR3 consists of 15 residues. The primer mix had 60 Vbeta and 13 Jbeta primers. Sequenced by immunoSEQ multiplex PCR; TCRdb stores in-frame clones only, minus some. The repertoire holds about 110,000 clones, with around 78% as singletons. Study outcomes and limitations: As a later analysis revealed, the rate of TCR association differed by HLA locus, with DRB1 most and HLA-C fewest. In a later analysis, specific HLA alleles were associated with 15,000 or so TCR beta sequences at a 0.05 false discovery rate.

Source material: PBMCs. The gene calls are TRBV7-9 and TRBJ1-5, with D perhaps matching TRBD1 (6 bases). This receptor was identified in a male donor in good health and CMV-seronegative. The CDR3 sequence: CASSSWDTSNQPQHF. CDR3 DNA: TGTGCCAGCAGCTCCTGGGACACCTCCAATCAGCCCCAGCATTTT.